This TCR beta chain was recorded in a study of shared clonotypes between healthy human individuals. The CDR3 has 15 residues. Germline CDR1 ENHRY, CDR2 SYGVKD. Deletions cut 6 bases from V and 3 bases from J, with 15 bases between. The method was immunoSEQ multiplex PCR; TCRdb's version includes in-frame clones alone and lacks a portion of them. Of over a million clones detected, about 84% appear once; the ten largest clones hold roughly 0.57%. Investigators divided CD4+ cells into CD45RA+ naive and CD45RA-negative memory subsets. J is TRBJ1-3 and V is TRBV10-3; the D gene is possibly TRBD1 (5 bases). The sequence came from a man aged 18 to 35 in good health. Some clones in this sample may be carry-over from other donors' samples. The sequenced material came from memory CD4+ T cells from PBMCs. As to subset: CD45RA-negative fraction. The chain's CDR3 is CAISQQQGVGNTIYF. In DNA, the CDR3 is TGTGCCATCAGCCAACAACAAGGGGTTGGAAACACCATATATTTT.